Listed below are T cell receptor beta chains from one sample, sequenced in a study of cytomegalovirus exposure and HLA in healthy donors. Repertoires were generated with immunoSEQ multiplex PCR, while TCRdb's copy carries only in-frame clones and drops some. The sample contains approximately 75,000 clones, approximately 80% of which appear only once. The specimen sequenced was PBMCs. The origin of the receptors is a man aged 65 to 79 in good health and CMV-seropositive. Each CDR3 is given with its conserved first and last residue. A D gene is named only where the DNA matches it firmly.

D	V	J	length	CDR3	DNA
TRBD2	TRBV28	TRBJ2-1	17	CASSFIRASGRVDEQFF	TGTGCCAGCAGTTTTATAAGGGCTAGCGGGAGGGTAGATGAGCAGTTCTTC
TRBD1	TRBV29-1	TRBJ1-2	11	CSVKGQLGYTF	TGCAGCGTTAAGGGACAGCTTGGCTACACCTTC
TRBD1	TRBV28	TRBJ2-3	13	CASTQGSPDTQYF	TGTGCCAGCACACAGGGGAGCCCAGATACGCAGTATTTT
TRBD1	TRBV10-3	TRBJ2-2	17	CAISVYGDRGLAGELFF	TGTGCCATCAGCGTTTATGGGGACAGGGGGCTCGCCGGGGAGCTGTTTTTT
.	TRBV6-5	TRBJ1-2	16	CASSYAQRLFTGGYTF	TGTGCCAGCAGTTACGCTCAGAGGTTATTCACAGGTGGCTACACCTTC
TRBD1	TRBV5-1	TRBJ2-3	13	CASKGQGADTQYF	TGCGCCAGCAAGGGGCAGGGGGCAGATACGCAGTATTTT
TRBD1	TRBV7-6	TRBJ2-7	14	CASSLGQGAYEQYF	TGTGCCAGCAGCTTAGGACAGGGTGCTTACGAGCAGTACTTC
.	TRBV4-1	TRBJ1-1	14	CASSQDLGITEAFF	TGCGCCAGCAGCCAAGATCTCGGGATCACTGAAGCTTTCTTT
.	TRBV7-2	TRBJ2-2	14	CASSDKMRTGELFF	TGTGCCAGCAGCGATAAGATGAGGACCGGGGAGCTGTTTTTT
TRBD2	TRBV6-5	TRBJ2-1	16	CASSYSGLNSYNEQFF	TGTGCCAGCAGTTACTCGGGACTAAACTCCTACAATGAGCAGTTCTTC
.	TRBV7-6	TRBJ1-1	14	CASSKTGLNTEAFF	TGTGCCAGCAGCAAGACAGGTTTGAACACTGAAGCTTTCTTT